Given below is one T cell receptor beta chain in context. The antigen is undetermined. This specimen comes from a study of post-analysis software for immune sequencing data. For the study at large: Included among the disease courses, which were recorded for the cohort, were relapsing-remitting, secondary progressive and progressive-relapsing multiple sclerosis. Findings and caveats of the study: Compared against controls, patients with multiple sclerosis displayed significantly lower normalized Chao1 diversity. Those samples that were prepared in the same batch co-clustered strongly by F measure.

Unique molecular identifiers were carried by the TCR beta cDNA libraries. TCRdb redid the calling of the PCR reads with MiXCR, one entry per CDR3 protein. The sample consists of approximately 730,000 distinct CDR3 sequences, about half of them appearing once. The receptor was isolated from a girl between 10 and 17 years old with multiple sclerosis. Sequenced material: blood.

The CDR3 spells CASRKGRSTPEAFF. The CDR3 bases are TGTGCCAGCAGAAAGGGGCGAAGCACCCCTGAAGCTTTCTTT. The V call is TRBV6-5, the J call TRBJ1-1, with D possibly TRBD1 on 5 matching bases. Looked up from germline, CDR1 is MNHEY and CDR2 is SVGAGI. Deletions cut 6 bases from V and 6 bases from J, with 17 bases between. This CDR3 region has 14 residues.